One sample yielded the 23 T cell receptor beta chains listed below, sequenced in a study of blood T cell repertoires in COVID-19 (dated by TCRdb to 2020 to 2022). Library construction relied on the immunoSEQ multiplex PCR assay. Not all clones reach the TCRdb copy of this immuneACCESS table, which keeps in-frame sequences only. Checked studies attribute under half of the gap to unresolved V genes and leave the rest unexplained. The sample table lists about 120,000 clones, approximately 87% of them with a count of one. 3% to 5% of the sample is in the top ten clones. The sequencing sample was made of peripheral blood. The origin of the receptors is a man aged 55-75 years with acute or convalescent COVID-19.

The rearrangement links TRBV29-1 to TRBJ1-2; 7 nucleotides align to TRBD1. The CDR3 length is 12 residues. Germline values: CDR1 SQVTM, CDR2 ANQGSEA. The ends lost 4 bases at V and 6 bases at J; junction bases unmatched: 5. The DNA for the CDR3 is TGCAGCGTTGGTTCCGGGACAGATGGCTACACCTTC. Residues: CSVGSGTDGYTF.

The chain joins TRBV5-1 to TRBJ2-5; possibly TRBD1 for D (5 bases). Germline-derived CDR1 and CDR2 are SGHRS and YFSETQ. Trimming removed 2 bases at V and 3 bases at J, with 14 bases between. This CDR3 has 15 amino acids. As DNA, the CDR3 is TGCGCCAGCAGCTTCCAGGGCCCTCCTAAAGAGACCCAGTACTTC. This sequence encodes CASSFQGPPKETQYF.

This clone has only one observation. The V call is TRBV28, the J call TRBJ1-5; unclear D gene. This CDR3 region has 12 residues. Germline lookup yields CDR1 MDHEN and CDR2 SYDVKM. V was clipped by 6 bases and J by 2 bases, with 5 bases between them. The CDR3 DNA follows: TGTGCCAGCAGCCAGGGCAATCAGCCCCAGCATTTT. Its protein product is CASSQGNQPQHF.

The CDR3 is CASRRGPLSDYNEQFF. As DNA, the CDR3 is TGTGCCAGCAGACGAGGCCCCCTTAGCGACTACAATGAGCAGTTCTTC. This chain uses TRBV27 with TRBJ2-1; D is perhaps TRBD2 (5 bases). The V gene lost 6 bases and the J gene lost 3 bases, with 18 bases spanning the gap. The CDR3 is 16 amino acids. Germline CDR1 and CDR2: MNHEY and SMNVEV (reference sequence).

The chain joins TRBV6-4 to TRBJ1-5; 8 nucleotides align to TRBD1. V lost 3 bases to trimming and J lost 6 bases; unmatched junction nucleotides: 1. Germline V gives CDR1 MRHNA, CDR2 SNTAGT. The CDR3 sequence is 13 residues long. The CDR3 is CASSEQGGQPQHF. CDR3 DNA sequence: TGTGCCAGCAGTGAACAGGGGGGTCAGCCCCAGCATTTT.

This clone was detected only a few times. The chain is built from TRBV21-1 and TRBJ2-2; TRBD2 reflects the table's D call only, with no check against the DNA. TRBV21-1 is a known pseudogene. CDR3 length equals 15 residues. The CDR3 coding sequence is TGTGCCAGCAGCAAACCCGGGAGCGACACCGGGGAGCTGTTTTTT. Encoded protein: CASSKPGSDTGELFF.

This chain connects TRBV6-2 or TRBV6-3 to TRBJ2-1; tentatively, D is TRBD2 (6 bases). The germline V gene has CDR1 MNHEY and CDR2 SVGEGT. This CDR3 spans 16 amino acids. V was shortened by 5 bases and J by 2 bases, with 16 bases between the two germline ends. The CDR3: CASSPFKGGAYNEQFF. CDR3 bases: TGTGCCAGCAGTCCCTTCAAGGGCGGGGCCTACAATGAGCAGTTCTTC.

The V gene is TRBV21-1, the J gene TRBJ1-1. TRBV21-1 is a known pseudogene. The length of the CDR3 is 15 residues. The CDR3 loop is CASSGPEASGAEAFF. As DNA, the CDR3 is TGTGCCAGCAGCGGGCCGGAGGCGTCAGGCGCTGAAGCTTTCTTT.

This clone was detected only once. The chain combines TRBV9 with TRBJ2-5; 7 bases map to TRBD1. The CDR3 has 13 amino acids. Germline loops: CDR1 SGDLS, CDR2 YYNGEE. The ends lost 7 bases at V and 7 bases at J; junction bases unmatched: 10. DNA for the CDR3: TGTGCCAGCTCCAGACAGGGCCCAGGGACCCAGTACTTC. It encodes CASSRQGPGTQYF.

This rearrangement joins TRBV19 to TRBJ1-5, with 10 bases fitting TRBD1. This CDR3 is built from 13 residues. CDR1 is LNHDA and CDR2 is SQIVND in the germline V gene (reference sequence). V was pared by 5 bases and J by 5 bases, with 0 bases of the junction left unmatched. CDR3 in amino acids: CASSGTGDQPQHF. DNA for the CDR3: TGTGCCAGTAGTGGGACAGGGGATCAGCCCCAGCATTTT.

This chain connects TRBV19 to TRBJ2-2; unclear D gene. The CDR3 sequence is 13 residues long. V lost 5 bases to trimming and J lost 6 bases, with 10 bases between them. The germline gives CDR1 LNHDA, CDR2 SQIVND (reference sequence). As DNA, the CDR3 is TGTGCCAGTAGTCTCGGTACGTCCGGGGAGCTGTTTTTT. Its protein is CASSLGTSGELFF.

This chain connects TRBV7-2 to TRBJ2-7; 11 bases agree with TRBD1. V dropped 5 bases and J dropped 4; count of bases not matched to a gene: 7. The CDR3 extends over 15 amino acids. Germline CDR1 and CDR2: SGHTA and FQGNSA. The CDR3 bases are TGTGCCAGCAGCCTTGGACAGGGGGCAGGGTACGAGCAGTACTTC. It translates to CASSLGQGAGYEQYF. Together with reference TRBV7-2 and TRBJ2-7, the CDR3 gives the full variable domain: GAGVSQSPSNKVTEKGKDVELRCDPISGHTALYWYRQSLGQGLEFLIYFQGNSAPDKSGLPSDRFSAERTGGSVSTLTIQRTQQEDSAVYLCASSLGQGAGYEQYFGPGTRLTVT.

The table lists this clone with a count of one. The chain links TRBV7-2 to TRBJ2-5; weak D call: TRBD2 (5 bases). This CDR3 has 16 residues. CDR1 is SGHTA and CDR2 is FQGNSA in the germline V gene. V was clipped by 5 bases and J by 2 bases, with 18 bases between them. CDR3 residues: CASSNGLLTGQETQYF. The CDR3 DNA reads as TGTGCCAGCAGCAACGGACTGCTTACGGGGCAAGAGACCCAGTACTTC.

The chain employs TRBV7-9 and TRBJ1-2, with 7 nucleotides matching TRBD1. Trimming at V came to 4 bases and at J to 2 bases, leaving 7 bases not matched to a gene. The CDR3 loop spans 15 amino acids. CDR1 is SEHNR, CDR2 FQNEAQ, per germline (reference sequence). CDR3 bases: TGTGCCAGCAGCTGGGGAGAGGGGGCGAACTATGGCTACACCTTC. As protein: CASSWGEGANYGYTF. Filled out from reference TRBV7-9 and TRBJ1-2, the complete variable domain reads DTGVSQNPRHKITKRGQNVTFRCDPISEHNRLYWYRQTLGQGPEFLTYFQNEAQLEKSRLLSDRFSAERPKGSFSTLEIQRTEQGDSAMYLCASSWGEGANYGYTFGSGTRLTVV.

The chain combines TRBV10-3 with TRBJ2-7; possible D gene TRBD2, 6 bases. Per germline, CDR1 ENHRY and CDR2 SYGVKD. This CDR3 has 15 residues. V was shortened by 2 bases and J by 2 bases, with 13 bases between the two germline ends. Here the CDR3 reads CAISEEGGSPYEQYF. In nucleotides, the CDR3 is TGTGCCATCAGTGAGGAGGGAGGCAGTCCCTACGAGCAGTACTTC.

V is TRBV3-1 (or the pseudogene TRBV3-2) and J is TRBJ1-2; D is perhaps TRBD1 (5 bases). Germline-derived CDR1 and CDR2 are LGHDT and YNNKEL (reference sequence). The CDR3 runs to 15 residues. With 1 base removed from V and 4 bases from J, the gap between germline ends came to 13 bases. CDR3 sequence reads: CASSQAWGVVYGYTF. In DNA, the CDR3 is TGTGCCAGCAGCCAAGCATGGGGGGTAGTCTATGGCTACACCTTC.

CDR3 protein: CASSVESGSGQETQYF. The DNA for the CDR3 is TGTGCCAGCAGCGTAGAGAGCGGGAGTGGCCAAGAGACCCAGTACTTC. The gene calls are TRBV9 and TRBJ2-5; 8 bases agree with TRBD2. With V trimmed by 0 bases and J by 1 base, 5 bases remained unmatched. The length of the CDR3 is 16 residues. Germline CDR1 reads SGDLS; CDR2 reads YYNGEE.

The V call is TRBV7-2, the J call TRBJ1-1; D remains ambiguous. From germline, CDR1 is SGHTA and CDR2 FQGNSA. This CDR3 spans 13 amino acids. The V end lost 5 bases, the J end lost 4 bases, and 11 bases lay between the germline ends. CDR3 DNA: TGTGCCAGCAGCATCCAGGAGGGCACTGAAGCTTTCTTT. Translated, it gives CASSIQEGTEAFF.

V gene TRBV7-9 combines with J gene TRBJ1-6; no clear D gene. This CDR3 spans 13 amino acids. Deletions cut 7 bases from V and 8 bases from J, with 12 bases between. Germline V gives CDR1 SEHNR, CDR2 FQNEAQ (reference sequence). CDR3 sequence: CASTLRLDSPLHF. The CDR3 nucleotides read TGTGCCAGCACTCTACGATTGGATTCACCCCTCCACTTT.

The table lists this clone with many counts. Other nucleotide sequences from this sample produce the same CDR3. The chain joins TRBV19 to TRBJ2-7; D may be TRBD2 (6 bases). CDR3 length equals 13 residues. Trimming took 5 bases from V and 0 from J, leaving 8 bases between them. Germline-derived CDR1 and CDR2 are LNHDA and SQIVND (reference sequence). CDR3 residues: CASSGGSSYEQYF. DNA of the CDR3: TGTGCCAGTAGTGGAGGGAGCTCCTACGAGCAGTACTTC.

The CDR3 bases are TGTGCCAGCAGCGTAGGGTTGGAGGGAACCTCTGGCTACACCTTC. Its translation is CASSVGLEGTSGYTF. The chain employs TRBV9 and TRBJ1-2; D gene uncertain. Trimming left V 0 bases short and J 7 bases short, with 16 bases between. The CDR3 length is 15 residues. In germline, CDR1 is SGDLS, CDR2 YYNGEE.

The chain has TRBV7-9 and TRBJ1-6; D gene uncertain. Trimming pared 6 bases from V and 6 bases from J, leaving 12 bases between. From germline, CDR1 is SEHNR and CDR2 FQNEAQ (reference sequence). This CDR3 is built from 14 residues. The CDR3 protein is CASSKEQFNSPLHF. CDR3 nucleotide sequence: TGTGCCAGCAGTAAGGAGCAGTTTAATTCACCCCTCCACTTT. Full variable domain (outside the CDR3, taken from reference TRBV7-9 and TRBJ1-6): DTGVSQNPRHKITKRGQNVTFRCDPISEHNRLYWYRQTLGQGPEFLTYFQNEAQLEKSRLLSDRFSAERPKGSFSTLEIQRTEQGDSAMYLCASSKEQFNSPLHFGNGTRLTVT.

CDR3 bases: TGTGCCAGCAGCTCTGGGGGACTAGCGGGACAGGGGACCCAGTACTTC. Protein: CASSSGGLAGQGTQYF. The chain uses TRBV5-4 and TRBJ2-5; 13 bases fit TRBD2. Per the germline V gene, CDR1 is SGHNT and CDR2 is YYREEE (reference sequence). The trim removed 3 bases at V and 7 bases at J, leaving 9 bases unmatched. The CDR3 runs to 16 residues.